The 27 T cell receptor beta chains listed next were all sequenced from one sample in a study of shared clonotypes between healthy human individuals. The repertoire was sequenced with immunoSEQ multiplex PCR; TCRdb's copy has only in-frame clones and lacks some. The data contain roughly 500,000 clones, 81% of them singletons. The specimen sequenced was PBMCs. These receptors were taken from a woman aged 40-49 years in good health. Some clones in this sample may be carry-over from other donors' samples.

The chain combines TRBV5-4 with TRBJ1-4, with D unresolved. The CDR3 loop spans 12 amino acids. The germline gives CDR1 SGHNT, CDR2 YYREEE (reference sequence). V gave up 3 bases and J gave up 7 bases, with 7 bases separating them. The CDR3 DNA is TGTGCCAGCAGCTCAACTGGTGAAAAACTGTTTTTT. Its translation is CASSSTGEKLFF.

With regard to this clone: This sample includes further DNA sequences coding for the same CDR3. The V gene is TRBV28, the J gene TRBJ2-3, with D possibly matching TRBD1 (6 bases). Germline V lookup: CDR1 MDHEN, CDR2 SYDVKM. The V end lost 2 bases, the J end lost 1 base, and 10 bases lay between the germline ends. CDR3 length: 15 amino acids. CDR3 bases: TGTGCCAGCAGTTTAGTACAGGGAGGCACAGATACGCAGTATTTT. Translated: CASSLVQGGTDTQYF.

This chain links TRBV11-2 with TRBJ2-1; TRBD2 is a possible D gene (6 bases). Germline values: CDR1 SGHAT, CDR2 FQNNGV. V lost 1 base, J lost 4 bases, and 8 bases lay in between. The CDR3 is 14 residues long. In nucleotides, the CDR3 is TGTGCCAGCAGCTTAGGGGGACTTTACAATGAGCAGTTCTTC. Translation gives CASSLGGLYNEQFF.

In its sample, this clone was seen once. The chain is built from TRBV18 and TRBJ2-7, with D uncertain. Trimming removed 5 bases at V and 6 bases at J, with 8 bases between. The length of the CDR3 is 11 residues. Germline CDR1 KGHSH, CDR2 LQKENI. The CDR3 protein is CASSEGGEQYF. The CDR3 DNA reads TGTGCCAGCTCAGAAGGCGGCGAGCAGTACTTC.

This rearrangement joins TRBV11-3 to TRBJ2-7, with 7 bases fitting TRBD1. This CDR3 comprises 14 residues. The V gene end was trimmed by 4 bases and the J gene end by 3 bases; junction bases not matched to a gene: 6. Germline CDR1 is SGHNT and CDR2 is YENEEA. The CDR3 sequence: CASSSGPGGYEQYF. CDR3 nucleotide sequence: TGTGCCAGCAGCTCGGGGCCAGGGGGCTACGAGCAGTACTTC.

The chain is built from TRBV11-2 and TRBJ2-2; TRBD1 is a possible D gene (5 bases). The CDR3 is 15 residues long. Germline CDR1 reads SGHAT; CDR2 reads FQNNGV. Trimming took off 5 bases at V and 6 bases at J, with 16 bases between the two ends. The CDR3 loop reads CASSRAGAGAGELFF. CDR3 DNA: TGTGCCAGCAGCAGGGCTGGGGCTGGTGCCGGGGAGCTGTTTTTT.

In the case of this clone: This sample includes further DNA sequences coding for the same CDR3. The chain carries TRBV15 and TRBJ1-1; D is unclear. V gave up 1 base and J gave up 0 bases, with 3 bases separating them. Per the germline V gene, CDR1 is LNHNV and CDR2 is YYDKDF (reference sequence). This CDR3 spans 13 amino acids. The CDR3 loop is CATSRGVNTEAFF. DNA of the CDR3: TGTGCCACCAGCAGAGGCGTGAACACTGAAGCTTTCTTT.

This clone was counted a single time. The chain couples TRBV19 to TRBJ2-3; D may be TRBD2 (6 bases). The CDR3 sequence is 14 residues long. Trimming pared 8 bases from V and 6 bases from J, leaving 18 bases between. In germline, CDR1 is LNHDA, CDR2 SQIVND (reference sequence). The CDR3 region is CASSVGSLADTQYF. CDR3 sequence (DNA): TGTGCCAGTTCGGTCGGGAGTCTGGCCGATACGCAGTATTTT.

This chain links TRBV13 with TRBJ2-2; 8 bases are shared with TRBD1. There are 13 residues in the CDR3. Germline-derived CDR1 and CDR2 are PRHDT and FYEKMQ (reference sequence). After removal of 8 bases from V and 7 bases from J, the junction contained 6 bases not matched to a gene. DNA of the CDR3: TGTGCCAGCGGACAGGGTCTGGGCGGGGAGCTGTTTTTT. This sequence encodes CASGQGLGGELFF.

The chain combines TRBV4-1 with TRBJ2-1; TRBD1 agrees at 11 bases. The CDR3 has 15 residues. V was clipped by 4 bases and J by 9 bases; unmatched bases: 8. CDR1 MGHRA and CDR2 YSYEKL come from the germline V gene. CDR3 residues: CASSRGQGAEGEQFF. For the CDR3, the DNA is TGCGCCAGCAGCCGAGGACAGGGGGCGGAGGGTGAGCAGTTCTTC.

This chain uses TRBV6-1 with TRBJ1-3; D is unclear. CDR1 and CDR2 from the germline V gene are MNHNS and SASEGT. CDR3 length: 14 residues. V gave up 3 bases and J gave up 0 bases, with 6 bases separating them. CDR3: CASSEGSSGNTIYF. For the CDR3, the DNA is TGTGCCAGCAGTGAGGGGAGCTCTGGAAACACCATATATTTT.

The chain joins TRBV19 to TRBJ2-2, with 14 bases fitting TRBD2. The junction had 28 bases not matched to a gene; V was cut back by 7 bases and J by 3 bases. This CDR3 spans 24 amino acids. The germline CDR1 and CDR2 sequences are LNHDA and SQIVND (reference sequence). The CDR3 reads CASTAKRLTESRLAGGPDTGELFF. CDR3 DNA: TGTGCCAGTACCGCCAAACGCCTGACGGAAAGCAGACTAGCGGGAGGGCCGGACACCGGGGAGCTGTTTTTT.

The chain employs TRBV11-2 and TRBJ2-3; 7 bases align to TRBD1. The CDR3 runs to 15 residues. Trimming removed 4 bases from V and 2 bases from J; junction bases left unmatched: 6. Looked up from germline, CDR1 is SGHAT and CDR2 is FQNNGV. The CDR3 spells CASSSDRASTDTQYF. CDR3 nucleotide sequence: TGTGCCAGCAGCTCAGACAGGGCCTCCACAGATACGCAGTATTTT.

The chain links TRBV25-1 to TRBJ2-7; 7 nucleotides line up with TRBD1. From germline, CDR1 is MGHDK and CDR2 SYGVNS. The CDR3 is 15 residues long. J was trimmed by 4 bases and V by 1 base; bases with no gene match: 7. The CDR3 protein is CASSEWGTVEYEQYF. The CDR3 nucleotides are TGTGCCAGCAGTGAATGGGGGACAGTCGAATACGAGCAGTACTTC.

This clone occurred many times. This chain links TRBV5-1 with TRBJ2-1, with TRBD1 matching over 11 bases. The CDR3 sequence is 17 residues long. Germline lookup yields CDR1 SGHRS and CDR2 YFSETQ. The junction had 15 bases not matched to a gene; V was cut back by 4 bases and J by 9 bases. CDR3 DNA: TGCGCCAGCAGCCCGACCGACGGGACAGGGGGTTTAAGTGAGCAGTTCTTC. It yields the protein CASSPTDGTGGLSEQFF.

The chain is built from TRBV13 and TRBJ2-1, with a possible D match to TRBD2 (5 bases). The CDR3 covers 12 residues. V lost 4 bases to trimming and J lost 10 bases, with 11 bases between them. Germline loops: CDR1 PRHDT, CDR2 FYEKMQ (reference sequence). The CDR3 sequence: CASSSRTGEQFF. The CDR3 bases are TGTGCCAGCAGCTCCAGGACGGGGGAGCAGTTCTTC. The whole variable domain, remainder taken from reference TRBV13 and TRBJ2-1, is AAGVIQSPRHLIKEKRETATLKCYPIPRHDTVYWYQQGPGQDPQFLISFYEKMQSDKGSIPDRFSAQQFSDYHSELNMSSLELGDSALYFCASSSRTGEQFFGPGTRLTVL.

V usage is TRBV28 and J usage is TRBJ2-7; D call uncertain. The germline V gene has CDR1 MDHEN and CDR2 SYDVKM. CDR3 size: 12 residues. The V gene lost 3 bases and the J gene lost 2 bases, with 5 bases spanning the gap. Here the CDR3 DNA reads TGTGCCAGCAGTTTGTCACCCTACGAGCAGTACTTC. Translation: CASSLSPYEQYF.

The sample holds a few counts of this clone. A far larger clone is just one base off, so this is likely a read error. Additional DNA sequences in this sample encode the identical CDR3. J is TRBJ2-2 and V is TRBV6-6; the D call may be TRBD1 or TRBD2 (5 bases each). The CDR3 loop spans 14 amino acids. Germline CDR1 is MNHNY and CDR2 is SVGAGI (reference sequence). CDR3 amino acids: CASRSGTDTGELFF. The CDR3 region has the DNA TGTGCCAGCAGGTCAGGGACGGACACCGGAGAGCTGTTTTTT.

V is TRBV21-1 and J is TRBJ1-4. TRBV21-1 is annotated as a pseudogene. The CDR3 runs to 15 residues. For the CDR3, the DNA is TGTGCCAGCAGCAATGGACGGGTGTCTAATGAAAAACTGTTTTTT. It yields the protein CASSNGRVSNEKLFF.

The CDR3, as DNA: TGTGCCACCAGACTAGCGGGTGGCAATGAGCAGTTCTTC. This sequence encodes CATRLAGGNEQFF. V and J are TRBV15 and TRBJ2-1, with 9 nucleotides matching TRBD2. V shed 6 bases and J 6 bases; nucleotides not matched to a gene: 3. CDR1 is LNHNV, CDR2 YYDKDF, per germline (reference sequence). The CDR3 has 13 residues.

V gene TRBV13 combines with J gene TRBJ2-2; possible D gene TRBD2, 10 bases. The CDR3 has 20 residues. CDR1 and CDR2 from the germline V gene are PRHDT and FYEKMQ (reference sequence). Between the trimmed V and J ends, which lost 4 bases and 4 bases, there was a span of 28 bases. CDR3 residues: CASSSAAGQGTSGITGELFF. The CDR3 nucleotides read TGTGCCAGCAGCTCCGCAGCGGGACAGGGAACTAGCGGGATCACCGGGGAGCTGTTTTTT.

Details on this clone: It differs at one base from a far larger clone, so likely a read error. V usage is TRBV12-5 and J usage is TRBJ2-3, with D tentatively TRBD1 (6 bases). CDR1 LGHNT and CDR2 FRNRAP come from the germline V gene. This CDR3 has 14 residues. The chain's CDR3 is CASGPQDSADTRYF. The CDR3 region has the DNA TGTGCTAGTGGTCCGCAGGACAGTGCAGATACGCGGTATTTT.

The chain couples TRBV4-3 to TRBJ1-2; a possible D gene is TRBD1 (6 bases). CDR1 LGHNA and CDR2 YSLEER come from the germline V gene. This CDR3 is 15 amino acids long. V dropped 0 bases and J dropped 8 bases, with 16 bases sitting between them. The CDR3 nucleotides are TGCGCCAGCAGCCAAGAGGCCGGGGGGCATCGAGGCTACACCTTC. It codes for CASSQEAGGHRGYTF.

This chain joins TRBV6-5 and TRBJ1-1, with no clear D. V lost 0 bases, J lost 4 bases, and 9 bases lay in between. CDR1 and CDR2 (germline): MNHEY, SVGAGI. The CDR3 covers 14 residues. For the CDR3, the DNA is TGTGCCAGCAGTTACTCCACTCGCGGCACTGAAGCTTTCTTT. Translation: CASSYSTRGTEAFF.

This clone has more than one count but fewer than ten. Additional DNA sequences in this sample encode the identical CDR3. The chain joins TRBV4-1 to TRBJ1-2, with 7 bases matching TRBD1. With V trimmed by 2 bases and J by 6 bases, 6 bases remained unmatched. This CDR3 comprises 14 residues. Germline CDR1 and CDR2: MGHRA and YSYEKL. The CDR3 sequence is CASSQNRGADGYTF. The CDR3 nucleotides read TGCGCCAGCAGCCAAAACAGGGGAGCGGATGGCTACACCTTC.

The chain links TRBV6-1 to TRBJ2-5, with 10 bases identical to TRBD2. V was pared by 7 bases and J by 4 bases, with 9 bases of the junction left unmatched. Germline CDR1 reads MNHNS; CDR2 reads SASEGT. There are 15 residues in the CDR3. The DNA for the CDR3 is TGTGCCAGCACCCAGCTAGCGGGAGATAGAGAGACCCAGTACTTC. Translation gives CASTQLAGDRETQYF.

The chain carries TRBV11-2 and TRBJ2-7; the match to TRBD1 covers 7 bases. The CDR3 has 13 residues. V was clipped by 5 bases and J by 3 bases; unmatched bases: 4. Germline V lookup: CDR1 SGHAT, CDR2 FQNNGV. The CDR3 DNA sequence: TGTGCCAGCAGCCCCGCAGGGGGCTACGAGCAGTACTTC. This sequence encodes CASSPAGGYEQYF.